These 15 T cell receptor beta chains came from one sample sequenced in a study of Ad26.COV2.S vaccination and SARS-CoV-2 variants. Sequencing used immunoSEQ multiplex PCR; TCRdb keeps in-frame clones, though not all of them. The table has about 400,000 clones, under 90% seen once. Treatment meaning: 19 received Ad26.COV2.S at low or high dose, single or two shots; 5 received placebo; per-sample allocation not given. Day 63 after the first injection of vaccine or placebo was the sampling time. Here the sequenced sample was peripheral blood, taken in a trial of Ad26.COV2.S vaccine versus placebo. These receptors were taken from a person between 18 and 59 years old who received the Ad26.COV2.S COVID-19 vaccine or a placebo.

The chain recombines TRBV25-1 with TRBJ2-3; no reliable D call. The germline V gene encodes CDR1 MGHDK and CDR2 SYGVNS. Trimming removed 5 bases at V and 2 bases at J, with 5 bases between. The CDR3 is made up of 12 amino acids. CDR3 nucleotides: TGTGCCAGCAGTCCCGCCACAGATACGCAGTATTTT. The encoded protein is CASSPATDTQYF.

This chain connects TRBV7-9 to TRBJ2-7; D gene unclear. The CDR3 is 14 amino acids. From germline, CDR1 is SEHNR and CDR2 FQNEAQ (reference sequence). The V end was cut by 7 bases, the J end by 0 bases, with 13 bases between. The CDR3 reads CASTPRGSSYEQYF. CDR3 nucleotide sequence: TGTGCCAGCACACCCCGTGGTAGCTCCTACGAGCAGTACTTC. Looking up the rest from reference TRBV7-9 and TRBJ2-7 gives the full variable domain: DTGVSQNPRHKITKRGQNVTFRCDPISEHNRLYWYRQTLGQGPEFLTYFQNEAQLEKSRLLSDRFSAERPKGSFSTLEIQRTEQGDSAMYLCASTPRGSSYEQYFGPGTRLTVT.

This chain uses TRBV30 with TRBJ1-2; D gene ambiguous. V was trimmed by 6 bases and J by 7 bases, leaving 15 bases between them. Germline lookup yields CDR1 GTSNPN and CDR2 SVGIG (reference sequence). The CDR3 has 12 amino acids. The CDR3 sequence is CACPRVVGGYTF. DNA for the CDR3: TGTGCCTGTCCCAGAGTGGTTGGTGGCTACACCTTC.

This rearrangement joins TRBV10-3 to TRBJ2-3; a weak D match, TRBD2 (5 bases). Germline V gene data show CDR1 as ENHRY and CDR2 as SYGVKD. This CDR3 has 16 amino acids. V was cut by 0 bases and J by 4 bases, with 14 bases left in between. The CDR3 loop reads CAISESLGGLSDTQYF. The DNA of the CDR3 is TGTGCCATCAGTGAGTCGTTGGGCGGACTTTCAGATACGCAGTATTTT.

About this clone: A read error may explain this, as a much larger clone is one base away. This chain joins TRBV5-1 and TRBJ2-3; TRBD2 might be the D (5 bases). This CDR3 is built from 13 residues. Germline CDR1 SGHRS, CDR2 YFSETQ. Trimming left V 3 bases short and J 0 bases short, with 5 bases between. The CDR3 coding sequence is TGCGCCAGCAGCTGGACTAGCACAGATACGCAGTATTTT. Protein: CASSWTSTDTQYF.

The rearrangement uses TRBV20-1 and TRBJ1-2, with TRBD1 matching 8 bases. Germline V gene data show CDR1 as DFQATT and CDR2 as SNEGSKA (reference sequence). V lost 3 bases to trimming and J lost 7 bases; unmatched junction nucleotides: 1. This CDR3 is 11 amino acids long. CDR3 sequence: CSARGTGGYTF. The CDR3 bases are TGCAGTGCTAGGGGGACAGGTGGCTACACCTTC.

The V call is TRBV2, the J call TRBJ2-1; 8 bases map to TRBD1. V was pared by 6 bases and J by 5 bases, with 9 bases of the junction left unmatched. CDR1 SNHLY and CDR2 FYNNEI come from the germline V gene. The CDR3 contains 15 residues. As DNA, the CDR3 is TGTGCCAGCAGCGCCAGGACAGGGATAAACAATGAGCAGTTCTTC. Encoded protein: CASSARTGINNEQFF.

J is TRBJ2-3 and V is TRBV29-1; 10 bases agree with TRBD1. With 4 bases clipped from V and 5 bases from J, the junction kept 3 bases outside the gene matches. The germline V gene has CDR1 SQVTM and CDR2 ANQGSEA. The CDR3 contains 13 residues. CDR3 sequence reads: CSVGDRGGDTQYF. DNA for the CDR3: TGCAGCGTTGGGGACAGGGGAGGAGATACGCAGTATTTT.

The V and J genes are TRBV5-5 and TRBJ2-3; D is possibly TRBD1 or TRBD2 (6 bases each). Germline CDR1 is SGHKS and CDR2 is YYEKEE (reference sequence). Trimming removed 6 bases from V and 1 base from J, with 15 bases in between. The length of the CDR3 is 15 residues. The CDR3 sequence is CASKKGGGGTDTQYF. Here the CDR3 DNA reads TGTGCCAGCAAGAAGGGGGGAGGAGGCACAGATACGCAGTATTTT.

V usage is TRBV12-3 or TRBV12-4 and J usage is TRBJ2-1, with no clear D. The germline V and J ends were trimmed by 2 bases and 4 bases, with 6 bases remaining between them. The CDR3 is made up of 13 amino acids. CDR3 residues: CASSLREYNEQFF. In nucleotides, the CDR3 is TGTGCCAGCAGTTTACGAGAGTACAATGAGCAGTTCTTC.

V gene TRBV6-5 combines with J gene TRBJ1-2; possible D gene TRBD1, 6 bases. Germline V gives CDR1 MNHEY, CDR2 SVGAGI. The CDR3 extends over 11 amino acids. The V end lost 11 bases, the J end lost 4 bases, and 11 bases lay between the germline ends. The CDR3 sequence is CAGGGLYGYTF. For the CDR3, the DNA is TGTGCCGGAGGGGGACTCTATGGCTACACCTTC.

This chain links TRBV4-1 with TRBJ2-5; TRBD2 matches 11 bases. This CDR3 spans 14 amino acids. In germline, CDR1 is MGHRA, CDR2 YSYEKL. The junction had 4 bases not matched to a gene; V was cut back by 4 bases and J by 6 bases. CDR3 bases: TGCGCCAGCAGCCTAGCGGGGGGGAAACAGACCCAGTACTTC. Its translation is CASSLAGGKQTQYF.

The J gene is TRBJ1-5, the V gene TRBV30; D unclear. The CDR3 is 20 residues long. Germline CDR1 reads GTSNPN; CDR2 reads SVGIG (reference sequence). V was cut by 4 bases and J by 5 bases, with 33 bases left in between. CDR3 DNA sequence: TGTGCCTGGATCCGTCAGGCGCAGTTAAGAGGGCGGAGGGTTGATCAGCCCCAGCATTTT. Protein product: CAWIRQAQLRGRRVDQPQHF.

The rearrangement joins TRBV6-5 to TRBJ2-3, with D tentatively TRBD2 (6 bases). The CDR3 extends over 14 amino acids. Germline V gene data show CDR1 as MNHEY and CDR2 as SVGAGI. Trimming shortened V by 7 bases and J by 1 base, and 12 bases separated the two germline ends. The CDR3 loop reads CASKAAGRTDTQYF. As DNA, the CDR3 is TGTGCCAGCAAGGCCGCGGGACGCACAGATACGCAGTATTTT.

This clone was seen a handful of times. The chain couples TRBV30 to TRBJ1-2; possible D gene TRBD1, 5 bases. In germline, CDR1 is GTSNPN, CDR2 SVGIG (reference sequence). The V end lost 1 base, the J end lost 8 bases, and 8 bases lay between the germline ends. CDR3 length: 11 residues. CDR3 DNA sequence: TGTGCCTGGAGTGGCAGGGACGGCTACACCTTC. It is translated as CAWSGRDGYTF.